This note documents a single T cell receptor beta chain sequence. Germline V gene data show CDR1 as MNHEY and CDR2 as SMNVEV (reference sequence). Unmatched junction bases numbered 10, after V lost 0 bases and J lost 11 bases. The CDR3 spans 16 residues. This entry is derived from a study of blood T cell repertoires in COVID-19. Looking at the study overall: Samples of COVID-19 (acute and convalescent) were obtained from the United States, Italy and Spain.

Profiled with immunoSEQ multiplex PCR; TCRdb holds only in-frame clones, not every one. The table has approximately 110,000 clones, approximately 81% seen once. V gene TRBV27 combines with J gene TRBJ1-6; TRBD1 matches 7 bases. This TCR came from a man older than 75 with COVID-19, enrolled during active disease. What was sequenced was peripheral blood. The CDR3 protein is CASSLSRQGQWPPLHF. Written as DNA, the CDR3 is TGTGCCAGCAGTTTATCCCGACAGGGTCAATGGCCACCCCTCCACTTT.